This T cell receptor beta chain stems from a study of T cells after posttransplantation cyclophosphamide. Measured with immunoSEQ multiplex PCR; TCRdb has only the in-frame clones, and not every one. The specimen has 20,000 to 25,000 clones, none found just once. Findings of the study overall: Later post-transplant blood repertoires were often dominated by donor CD8+ memory clones. Blood and skin or GI T cell repertoires showed limited TRB overlap.

Remarks on this clone: The antigen is not known.

This related bone marrow graft donor gave peripheral blood on the day of marrow donation. Germline V gives CDR1 MNHNY, CDR2 SVGAGI (reference sequence). V was pared by 6 bases and J by 3 bases, with 17 bases between. The CDR3 has 15 amino acids. The J gene is TRBJ1-1, the V gene TRBV6-6; a weak D match, TRBD1 (6 bases). The TCR comes from a woman in her 50s in good health, CMV-negative, and a related stem cell transplant donor. Input material: PBMCs. The CDR3 bases are TGTGCCAGCAGGACAGGATCGGCCTATTACACTGAAGCTTTCTTT. Translation gives CASRTGSAYYTEAFF.